A single sample is the source of the 30 T cell receptor beta chains below, sequenced in a study of blood T cell repertoires in COVID-19. Sequencing used immunoSEQ multiplex PCR; TCRdb keeps in-frame clones, though not all of them. Of over 200,000 clones in the sample, roughly 90% were seen once. Sequencing used peripheral blood. All receptors derive from a human donor in a cohort sampled during active COVID-19.

CDR3 sequence reads: CATMDRVNEKLFF. As DNA, the CDR3 is TGTGCCACTATGGACAGGGTTAATGAAAAACTGTTTTTT. The chain couples TRBV19 to TRBJ1-4; 8 nucleotides agree with TRBD1. Germline V lookup: CDR1 LNHDA, CDR2 SQIVND (reference sequence). V dropped 10 bases and J dropped 4; count of bases not matched to a gene: 5. The CDR3 runs to 13 residues.

This chain's CDR3 is CSVGGTSVGTQYF. In DNA form, the CDR3 reads TGCAGCGTTGGGGGGACTAGCGTAGGGACCCAGTACTTC. J is TRBJ2-5 and V is TRBV29-1; 10 bases are shared with TRBD2. Germline CDR1 SQVTM, CDR2 ANQGSEA. J gave up 7 bases and V 4 bases, and 6 bases lay outside the gene matches. This CDR3 has 13 residues.

The chain combines TRBV3-1 (or the pseudogene TRBV3-2) with TRBJ2-7, with 12 bases identical to TRBD2. The germline V gene encodes CDR1 LGHDT and CDR2 YNNKEL (reference sequence). V shed 1 base and J 7 bases; nucleotides not matched to a gene: 2. This CDR3 has 14 residues. The CDR3 nucleotides are TGTGCCAGCAGCCAAGGACTAGCGGGGGTTGAGCAGTACTTC. Amino acids: CASSQGLAGVEQYF.

The J gene is TRBJ2-7, the V gene TRBV4-2; 10 bases map to TRBD2. This CDR3 has 16 amino acids. Germline CDR1 and CDR2: LGHNA and YNFKEQ. V lost 4 bases and J lost 3; bases outside the gene matches: 9. The CDR3 nucleotides read TGTGCCAGCAGCCGATTCGGAGCGGGAGGGCTCTACGAGCAGTACTTC. This codes for CASSRFGAGGLYEQYF.

V is TRBV19 and J is TRBJ1-6, with 10 bases lining up with TRBD1. Germline lookup yields CDR1 LNHDA and CDR2 SQIVND (reference sequence). The CDR3 has 15 amino acids. V lost 4 bases to trimming and J lost 7 bases; unmatched junction nucleotides: 4. CDR3 amino acids: CASSTTGGANSPLHF. The CDR3 bases are TGTGCCAGTAGTACGACAGGGGGCGCAAATTCACCCCTCCACTTT. The whole variable domain, remainder taken from reference TRBV19 and TRBJ1-6, is DGGITQSPKYLFRKEGQNVTLSCEQNLNHDAMYWYRQDPGQGLRLIYYSQIVNDFQKGDIAEGYSVSREKKESFPLTVTSAQKNPTAFYLCASSTTGGANSPLHFGNGTRLTVT.

The chain links TRBV25-1 to TRBJ2-7, with no clear D. The CDR3 has 13 residues. V gave up 7 bases and J gave up 0 bases, with 10 bases separating them. The germline CDR1 and CDR2 sequences are MGHDK and SYGVNS. CDR3 sequence reads: CASIPENSYEQYF. The DNA for the CDR3 is TGTGCCAGCATCCCAGAAAACTCCTACGAGCAGTACTTC.

The chain links TRBV24-1 to TRBJ2-7; 8 bases are a match to TRBD1. The CDR3 contains 15 residues. The junction had 3 bases not matched to a gene; V was cut back by 0 bases and J by 3 bases. The germline gives CDR1 KGHDR, CDR2 SFDVKD. The CDR3 DNA reads as TGTGCCACCAGTGATTTGACTACAGGGGGCTACGAGCAGTACTTC. This translates into CATSDLTTGGYEQYF.

Only one count was recorded for this clone. CDR3 DNA: TGTGCCAGCAGCGGAAGTGGGCCCATTCATCAGCCCCAGCATTTT. It specifies CASSGSGPIHQPQHF. The chain links TRBV27 to TRBJ1-5; the D is unclear. V dropped 6 bases and J dropped 5 bases, with 17 bases sitting between them. This CDR3 region has 15 residues. Germline CDR1 reads MNHEY; CDR2 reads SMNVEV (reference sequence).

The chain uses TRBV28 and TRBJ1-2; possibly TRBD1 for D (5 bases). Germline loops: CDR1 MDHEN, CDR2 SYDVKM. V was clipped by 5 bases and J by 6 bases, with 16 bases between them. The CDR3 extends over 14 amino acids. CDR3 sequence (DNA): TGTGCCAGCAGTCGACCCCAGGGTTTTGATGGCTACACCTTC. Translated, it gives CASSRPQGFDGYTF.

This clone showed up just once. The CDR3 DNA follows: TGTGCCAGCAGTCTCGAGGTGAGCTCCTACGAGCAGTACTTC. Encoded protein: CASSLEVSSYEQYF. The rearrangement joins TRBV27 to TRBJ2-7, with no clear D. Germline lookup yields CDR1 MNHEY and CDR2 SMNVEV (reference sequence). The CDR3 has 14 amino acids. V lost 5 bases and J lost 0, with 11 bases in between.

In this sample, this clone turned up a few times. The chain links TRBV4-3 to TRBJ1-1; D remains ambiguous. There are 14 residues in the CDR3. In germline, CDR1 is LGHNA, CDR2 YSLEER. Deletions cut 0 bases from V and 5 bases from J, with 10 bases between. The CDR3 here is CASSQELTKTEAFF. The CDR3 nucleotides read TGCGCCAGCAGCCAAGAACTTACTAAGACTGAAGCTTTCTTT.

This chain links TRBV6-5 with TRBJ1-5, with TRBD1 matching 7 bases. V lost 6 bases to trimming and J lost 0 bases; unmatched junction nucleotides: 5. There are 15 residues in the CDR3. CDR1 and CDR2 from the germline V gene are MNHEY and SVGAGI. CDR3 region: CASRFNRGSNQPQHF. DNA for the CDR3: TGTGCCAGCAGGTTCAACAGGGGTAGCAATCAGCCCCAGCATTTT.

V usage is TRBV30 and J usage is TRBJ2-7, with TRBD1 matching 7 bases. V gave up 5 bases and J gave up 4 bases; unmatched junction bases: 5. The germline V gene encodes CDR1 GTSNPN and CDR2 SVGIG (reference sequence). CDR3 length: 12 residues. The CDR3 loop is CAWAGGVYEQYF. CDR3 nucleotide sequence: TGTGCCTGGGCAGGGGGAGTATACGAGCAGTACTTC.

This chain joins TRBV7-3 and TRBJ2-3; the match to TRBD1 covers 12 bases. This CDR3 has 18 residues. In germline, CDR1 is SGHTA, CDR2 FQGTGA. V shed 5 bases, J shed 4 bases, and the junction held 13 bases outside the gene matches. Here the CDR3 reads CASSRDWGTGGKADTQYF. The CDR3 DNA sequence: TGTGCCAGCAGCCGGGATTGGGGGACAGGGGGCAAGGCAGATACGCAGTATTTT.

The V gene is TRBV30, the J gene TRBJ1-6; D is possibly TRBD1 (6 bases). Germline-derived CDR1 and CDR2 are GTSNPN and SVGIG (reference sequence). This CDR3 has 13 residues. V was trimmed by 5 bases and J by 10 bases, leaving 15 bases between them. The CDR3 loop reads CAWGTMAGSPLHF. CDR3 sequence (DNA): TGTGCCTGGGGGACAATGGCAGGCTCACCCCTCCACTTT.

The V call is TRBV12-3 or TRBV12-4, the J call TRBJ1-6, with TRBD1 identical over 7 bases. The ends lost 5 bases at V and 7 bases at J; junction bases unmatched: 2. CDR3 length: 13 amino acids. The DNA of the CDR3 is TGTGCCAGCAGTCAACAGGGGAATTCACCCCTCCACTTT. It encodes CASSQQGNSPLHF.

The chain uses TRBV7-6 and TRBJ2-7, with 7 positions matching TRBD1. V lost 5 bases to trimming and J lost 4 bases; unmatched junction nucleotides: 8. Germline CDR1 and CDR2: SGHVS and FNYEAQ. The CDR3 contains 14 residues. The DNA for the CDR3 is TGTGCCAGCAGCCTTCAGGGACAGAATTACGAGCAGTACTTC. Translating gives CASSLQGQNYEQYF.

This chain connects TRBV6-4 to TRBJ2-2; 11 positions match TRBD1. Germline V gene sequence: CDR1 MRHNA, CDR2 SNTAGT. The CDR3 consists of 15 residues. The V segment lost 2 bases and the J segment 5 bases; nucleotides outside the gene matches: 1. The CDR3 DNA reads as TGTGCCAGCAGTGACGGGACAGGGGGGACCGGGGAGCTGTTTTTT. It encodes CASSDGTGGTGELFF.

A few counts support this clone. The chain uses TRBV7-8 and TRBJ2-7, with D perhaps matching TRBD2 (5 bases). The V gene lost 4 bases and the J gene lost 1 base, with 11 bases spanning the gap. This CDR3 spans 14 amino acids. The germline V gene has CDR1 SGHVS and CDR2 FQNEAQ. The CDR3: CASSYPGGSYEQYF. The DNA of the CDR3 is TGTGCCAGCAGCTATCCCGGAGGATCCTACGAGCAGTACTTC.

This clone was picked up one time. This chain connects TRBV7-2 to TRBJ1-1; D is perhaps TRBD1 (6 bases). V was shortened by 1 base and J by 1 base, with 10 bases between the two germline ends. There are 15 residues in the CDR3. The V gene's germline CDR1 is SGHTA and CDR2 FQGNSA. The CDR3 sequence is CASSLVQTGNTEAFF. The CDR3 DNA follows: TGTGCCAGCAGCTTAGTCCAGACAGGGAACACTGAAGCTTTCTTT.

The V call is TRBV7-3, the J call TRBJ2-7; TRBD2 matches 11 bases. Germline V gene lookup returns CDR1 SGHTA and CDR2 FQGTGA. The CDR3 spans 14 residues. J lost 3 bases, V lost 5 bases, and 3 bases had no gene match. This chain's CDR3 is CASSPSGRIYEQYF. CDR3 DNA sequence: TGTGCCAGCAGCCCTAGCGGGAGGATCTACGAGCAGTACTTC.

V gene TRBV4-2 combines with J gene TRBJ2-5; D uncertain. V lost 0 bases and J lost 5, with 7 bases in between. CDR1 and CDR2 (germline): LGHNA, YNFKEQ. This CDR3 has 13 amino acids. CDR3 residues: CASSQDSRETQYF. CDR3 DNA: TGTGCCAGCAGCCAAGACTCACGGGAGACCCAGTACTTC.

This sequence joins TRBV30 and TRBJ1-2; maybe TRBD1 (5 bases). The length of the CDR3 is 12 residues. Trimming pared 5 bases from V and 4 bases from J, leaving 11 bases between. In germline, CDR1 is GTSNPN, CDR2 SVGIG (reference sequence). CDR3 protein: CAWSGGSYGYTF. The CDR3 nucleotides read TGTGCCTGGTCTGGGGGGTCCTATGGCTACACCTTC.

The V gene is TRBV7-6, the J gene TRBJ2-7; TRBD2 matches at 8 bases. This CDR3 has 17 amino acids. With 5 bases clipped from V and 4 bases from J, the junction kept 16 bases outside the gene matches. Per germline, CDR1 SGHVS and CDR2 FNYEAQ. CDR3 sequence reads: CASSPSVGAGGTYEQYF. As DNA, the CDR3 is TGTGCCAGCAGCCCATCCGTCGGGGCGGGAGGAACGTACGAGCAGTACTTC.

The CDR3 DNA follows: TGCGCCAGCAGCCAAGGCATCCTCGCGAGGGTGTACGAGCAGTACTTC. It encodes CASSQGILARVYEQYF. The chain uses TRBV4-1 and TRBJ2-7; a weak D match, TRBD2 (5 bases). The CDR3 loop spans 16 amino acids. The V gene lost 1 base and the J gene lost 4 bases, with 17 bases spanning the gap. The V gene's germline CDR1 is MGHRA and CDR2 YSYEKL.

The V call is TRBV24-1, the J call TRBJ2-5, with 8 nucleotides matching TRBD1. The germline CDR1 and CDR2 sequences are KGHDR and SFDVKD. V was pared by 4 bases and J by 5 bases, with 8 bases of the junction left unmatched. The CDR3 is 15 residues long. CDR3 sequence: CATSDSTGAGETQYF. The DNA of the CDR3 is TGTGCCACCAGTGACTCGACAGGGGCGGGGGAGACCCAGTACTTC.

This chain connects TRBV19 to TRBJ1-5; D remains unclear. The germline CDR1 and CDR2 sequences are LNHDA and SQIVND (reference sequence). The CDR3 is 18 amino acids. The V gene lost 6 bases and the J gene lost 2 bases, with 23 bases spanning the gap. The CDR3 bases are TGTGCCAGTAGACGCTCCGCTGGCAGCGTCGAGCGCAATCAGCCCCAGCATTTT. This encodes CASRRSAGSVERNQPQHF.

The rearrangement links TRBV9 to TRBJ1-2; no reliable D call. The CDR3 spans 20 residues. V was cut by 0 bases and J by 0 bases, with 24 bases left in between. Germline V lookup: CDR1 SGDLS, CDR2 YYNGEE. Here the CDR3 DNA reads TGTGCCAGCAGCGTAGCTCTTCGCGGGCCAGAAGCCGTAGCTAACTATGGCTACACCTTC. Its translation is CASSVALRGPEAVANYGYTF.

The chain joins TRBV4-2 to TRBJ1-4; tentatively, D is TRBD1 (6 bases). Germline CDR1 reads LGHNA; CDR2 reads YNFKEQ. The CDR3 contains 15 residues. Trimming took off 0 bases at V and 8 bases at J, with 13 bases between the two ends. The CDR3 DNA reads as TGTGCCAGCAGCCAAGACAGGGGAAGATTGGAAAAACTGTTTTTT. Its protein product is CASSQDRGRLEKLFF.

The chain employs TRBV7-2 and TRBJ2-2; TRBD2 might be the D (6 bases). The CDR3 sequence is 15 residues long. Trimming cost V 3 bases and J 3 bases, with 11 bases left between them. Germline CDR1 reads SGHTA; CDR2 reads FQGNSA. Here the CDR3 reads CASSFRRGDTGELFF. CDR3 nucleotide sequence: TGTGCCAGCAGCTTTCGTCGCGGGGACACCGGGGAGCTGTTTTTT.